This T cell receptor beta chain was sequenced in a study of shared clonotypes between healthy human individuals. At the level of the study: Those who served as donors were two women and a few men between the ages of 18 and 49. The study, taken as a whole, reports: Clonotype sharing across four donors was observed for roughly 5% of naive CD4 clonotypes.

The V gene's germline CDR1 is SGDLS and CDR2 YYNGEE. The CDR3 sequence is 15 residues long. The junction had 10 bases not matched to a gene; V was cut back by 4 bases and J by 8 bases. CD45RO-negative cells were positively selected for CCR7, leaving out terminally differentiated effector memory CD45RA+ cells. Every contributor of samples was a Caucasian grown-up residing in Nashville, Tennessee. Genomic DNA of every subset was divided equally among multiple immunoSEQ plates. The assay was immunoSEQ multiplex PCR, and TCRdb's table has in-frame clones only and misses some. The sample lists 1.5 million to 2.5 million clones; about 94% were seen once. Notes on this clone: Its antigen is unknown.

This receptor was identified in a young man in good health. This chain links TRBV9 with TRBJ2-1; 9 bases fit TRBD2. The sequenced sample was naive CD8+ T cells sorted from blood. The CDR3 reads CASSSWGGGAYEQFF. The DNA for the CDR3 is TGTGCCAGCAGCTCATGGGGCGGGGGGGCCTATGAGCAGTTCTTC.